This T cell receptor beta chain stems from a study of T cell responses to AZD1222 COVID-19 vaccine (dated by TCRdb to 2020 to 2022). With regard to the full study: A total of 233 trial participants underwent TCR sequencing, of whom more than 200 had received two doses of AZD1222 and some 25 had received two doses of the MenACWY control vaccine. Trial participants were enrolled by age into subgroups of 18-55, 56-69 and 70-plus years, and about 150, 27 and 61 TCR-sequenced participants, respectively, were included in these subgroups. What the study reported, not specific to this receptor: Participants were mostly white British, with more females than males. The authors suggested clonal diversity may have been underestimated. Conclusions about previously exposed vaccinees are limited because only five to seven AZD1222 recipients were SARS-CoV-2 seropositive at baseline. Because no day 14 peak-response samples were available, repertoires were characterized only after the peak T cell response. After two AZD1222 doses, both the breadth and the depth of spike-specific TCRs were significantly higher than at day 0 and than in MenACWY recipients. In the small 56-69-year group, the increase in depth fell short of significance, most likely because of low power. CD4 TCRs associated with the vaccine covered the entire spike protein, and the dominant responses were in regions 160-218 and 743-854. Reportedly, close to half of the unique spike-specific TCRs recognized epitopes lying outside the regions that are mutated in the B.1.351 and B.1.1.7 variants.

The junction shows trimming of 4 bases on V and 4 bases on J, plus 10 bases between the germline ends. There are 12 amino acids in the CDR3, from cysteine to phenylalanine inclusive. The sequence is cut down to CDR3 DNA, 36 bases in frame from base 1. As encoded in the germline V gene (reference sequence), CDR1 is GTSNPN while CDR2 is SVGIG. The time point label, as the study defines it: about 28 days (+/-7) after the second vaccine dose. Because spike-specific TCR depth and breadth did not differ between the two schedules, AZD1222 recipients who got a second dose at roughly 4 weeks were pooled with those who got a second dose at roughly 12 weeks. Vaccinee samples were obtained from the UK trials COV001 and COV002, which included a single-blind randomized controlled phase 2/3 trial of AZD1222 (ChAdOx1 nCoV-19) in healthy adults. For TCRbeta chain sequencing, PBMC samples from trial participants were taken at day 0 and at day 28 after the second dose.

On this clone: Its cognate antigen has yet to be identified. No per-base quality is available; no much larger clone lies one base away.

The CDR3 regions of human TCRbeta chains were analyzed by immunosequencing. The study's own analysis went as follows. Repertoire TCRs were checked for matches against a reference library of SARS-CoV-2-specific TCRs that had been generated using the MIRA antigen-specificity platform. Breadth meant the fraction of unique TCRs that were SARS-CoV-2-associated, whereas depth meant the fraction of total T cells that were SARS-CoV-2-associated. Using the MIRA data, every spike-specific TCR was mapped to the spike region that the TCR reacted to and assigned to either a CD4 or a CD8 class. Log10-transformed breadth and depth values were compared by one-way ANOVA with Sidak's multiple comparisons tests. What TCRdb holds here is the immuneACCESS table cut down to in-frame rearrangements. Part of the clones is not present; checked against another copy, under half of the missing clones reflect an unresolved V gene, and the others are unexplained. The DNA was the basis for D and trimming; V, J and clone size are from that table. Here the sample has about 150,000 clones; roughly 90% occur a single time. Approximately 1.5% of the sample goes to the ten largest clones.

The sequencing used peripheral blood, collected 28 days after the second AZD1222 dose. The source of this sequence is an adult who received the AZD1222 COVID-19 vaccine. The chain is assembled from TRBV30 and TRBJ2-5; the D gene is unclear. The CDR3 sequence is CAWMGDGETQYF. The base sequence is TGTGCCTGGATGGGCGACGGAGAGACCCAGTACTTC.